The 19 T cell receptor beta chains listed next were all sequenced from one sample in a study of blood T cells in healthy people across ages (dated by TCRdb to 2013 to 2016). Library preparation was by 5' RACE. Sequencing used an Illumina HiSeq 2500. The second PCR ran for about 7 to 11 cycles and used a J-beta primer mix along with a sample-barcoded 5' primer. TCRdb reworked the public reads: Q25 trimming with fastp, MiXCR clone assembly, productive beta chains retained. For every CDR3 protein sequence, its rows merge into one entry that carries the most common genes and DNA. The sample yields about 1.7 million distinct CDR3 sequences; 28% were counted once. The ten top clones hold 7% to 9% of the sample. Sequenced material: blood. Every receptor here comes from a woman younger than 45 in good health.

There are a few counts of this clonotype. This sequence joins TRBV29-1 and TRBJ1-5, with unresolved D. V dropped 6 bases and J dropped 0 bases, with 9 bases sitting between them. Germline-derived CDR1 and CDR2 are SQVTM and ANQGSEA. The CDR3 has 13 residues. CDR3 DNA sequence: TGCAGCGTCCAACACGATAGCAATCAGCCCCAGCATTTT. It codes for CSVQHDSNQPQHF.

V usage is TRBV20-1 and J usage is TRBJ1-5; no definite D call. With 0 bases removed from V and 7 bases from J, the gap between germline ends came to 7 bases. Germline-derived CDR1 and CDR2 are DFQATT and SNEGSKA (reference sequence). The CDR3 sequence is 12 residues long. The CDR3, as DNA: TGCAGTGCTAGAGATATGGGGCAGCCCCAGCATTTT. Its protein product is CSARDMGQPQHF.

The chain is built from TRBV27 and TRBJ2-5; 12 bases are a match to TRBD2. The CDR3 is 15 residues long. After removal of 8 bases from V and 0 bases from J, the junction contained 4 bases not matched to a gene. The germline gives CDR1 MNHEY, CDR2 SMNVEV (reference sequence). The CDR3 sequence is CASRRLAGDQETQYF. The CDR3, as DNA: TGTGCCAGCCGCCGACTAGCGGGAGACCAAGAGACCCAGTACTTC.

This clonotype was seen repeatedly, ten times or more. The chain has TRBV29-1 and TRBJ2-1, with a tentative D call TRBD1 (6 bases). The V and J ends lost 7 bases and 0 bases respectively, with 13 bases between them. The germline gives CDR1 SQVTM, CDR2 ANQGSEA. There are 14 residues in the CDR3. CDR3 coding DNA: TGCAGCGGGACAGTGGGGAGCTCCTACAATGAGCAGTTCTTC. Encoded protein: CSGTVGSSYNEQFF.

The V and J genes are TRBV7-2 and TRBJ2-1; D is possibly TRBD1 (6 bases). Germline V gives CDR1 SGHTA, CDR2 FQGNSA. V was cut by 2 bases and J by 3 bases, with 11 bases left in between. The length of the CDR3 is 15 residues. The CDR3 here is CASSLSVGGYNEQFF. In DNA form, the CDR3 reads TGTGCCAGCAGCTTATCCGTAGGGGGCTACAATGAGCAGTTCTTC.

In its sample, this clonotype was seen a few times. The rearrangement links TRBV12-3 or TRBV12-4 to TRBJ1-1, with D perhaps matching TRBD1 (5 bases). With 3 bases removed from V and 1 base from J, the gap between germline ends came to 15 bases. The CDR3 consists of 16 residues. The CDR3 region has the DNA TGTGCCAGCAGTTTTGCGGGGGGTTCTCGGAACACTGAAGCTTTCTTT. This sequence encodes CASSFAGGSRNTEAFF.

In this sample, this clonotype turned up a few times. The rearrangement uses TRBV5-1 and TRBJ2-3; 9 bases are shared with TRBD2. The CDR3 length is 16 residues. Losses at the gene ends were 0 bases for V and 3 bases for J; bases not matched to a gene: 5. Germline-derived CDR1 and CDR2 are SGHRS and YFSETQ. CDR3 loop: CASSLGASGNTDTQYF. CDR3 in DNA: TGCGCCAGCAGCTTGGGGGCTAGCGGGAATACAGATACGCAGTATTTT.

The chain is built from TRBV28 and TRBJ2-2, with D hard to call. Trimming left V 7 bases short and J 0 bases short, with 12 bases between. Germline CDR1 and CDR2: MDHEN and SYDVKM. CDR3 length equals 15 residues. In DNA form, the CDR3 reads TGTGCCAGCACCTTTCGGTCCCCGAACACCGGGGAGCTGTTTTTT. This gives the protein CASTFRSPNTGELFF.

The chain carries TRBV6-5 and TRBJ1-3, with D possibly TRBD1 on 5 matching bases. Trimming cost V 4 bases and J 4 bases, with 11 bases left between them. The CDR3 spans 14 residues. The germline CDR1 and CDR2 sequences are MNHEY and SVGAGI. This CDR3 reads CASSSNRQGNTIYF. The CDR3 nucleotides read TGTGCCAGCAGTTCCAATCGACAGGGAAACACCATATATTTT.

J is TRBJ2-2 and V is TRBV12-3 or TRBV12-4; D remains unclear. This CDR3 contains 15 residues. Trimming stripped 7 bases from V and 6 bases from J, with 18 bases between. CDR3 in DNA: TGTGCCAGCAATCCTTCTGGGTTAGAAGCCGGGGAGCTGTTTTTT. Protein product: CASNPSGLEAGELFF.

The genes are TRBV12-3 or TRBV12-4 and TRBJ2-3; unclear D gene. Trimming left V 4 bases short and J 0 bases short, with 11 bases between. The CDR3 is 15 amino acids. CDR3 nucleotides: TGTGCCAGCAGTTCCCCGACAAGAAGCACAGATACGCAGTATTTT. It encodes CASSSPTRSTDTQYF.

In the case of this clonotype: A junction end diverges from the germline sequence, so it may reflect a read error. The chain combines TRBV6-5 with TRBJ1-6; 7 bases map to TRBD1. This CDR3 has 15 amino acids. The germline CDR1 and CDR2 sequences are MNHEY and SVGAGI. The CDR3 region has the DNA TGTGCCAGCAGCCTAACCACAGGGGACAATTCACCCCCCCACTTT. Encoded protein: CASSLTTGDNSPPHF.

This chain connects TRBV7-9 to TRBJ2-6; no reliable D call. This CDR3 is 18 amino acids long. Germline CDR1 reads SEHNR; CDR2 reads FQNEAQ (reference sequence). Trimming stripped 6 bases from V and 0 bases from J, with 18 bases between. DNA for the CDR3: TGTGCCAGCAGTCCTGGGTTCGTCCGCGCCTCTGGGGCCAACGTCCTGACTTTC. Translating gives CASSPGFVRASGANVLTF.

The chain recombines TRBV4-3 with TRBJ2-1; D possibly corresponds to TRBD1 (5 bases). The CDR3 is 16 residues long. V was pared by 0 bases and J by 4 bases, with 13 bases between. Germline CDR1 and CDR2: LGHNA and YSLEER. The chain's CDR3 is CASSQEGRFGYNEQFF. The CDR3 DNA follows: TGCGCCAGCAGCCAAGAGGGGCGGTTTGGATACAATGAGCAGTTCTTC.

The chain uses TRBV6-1 and TRBJ2-2; 8 positions agree with TRBD1. The junction had 16 bases not matched to a gene; V was cut back by 4 bases and J by 0 bases. Germline loops: CDR1 MNHNS, CDR2 SASEGT. CDR3 size: 20 residues. In DNA form, the CDR3 reads TGTGCCAGCAGTGGGAGGGCAGGGGGCACACCTCCGTCGAACACCGGGGAGCTGTTTTTT. Protein sequence: CASSGRAGGTPPSNTGELFF.

This clonotype showed up just a few times. J is TRBJ2-1 and V is TRBV11-2; 10 bases line up with TRBD2. This CDR3 has 17 amino acids. Germline CDR1 and CDR2: SGHAT and FQNNGV. The V segment lost 5 bases and the J segment 5 bases; nucleotides outside the gene matches: 12. The CDR3 reads CASSPGLAGGKNNEQFF. CDR3 bases: TGTGCCAGCAGCCCGGGATTAGCGGGAGGCAAGAACAATGAGCAGTTCTTC.

Points on this clonotype: This may be a read error: a much more frequent sequence differs by one nucleotide. The chain links TRBV7-3 to TRBJ2-1; perhaps TRBD2 as D (6 bases). The CDR3 runs 13 residues. In germline, CDR1 is SGHTA, CDR2 FQGTGA. Trimming took off 5 bases at V and 13 bases at J, with 18 bases between the two ends. The CDR3 DNA sequence: TGTGCCAGCAGCCCGCTGGCCGGAGGGACCCAGTTCTTC. Amino acids: CASSPLAGGTQFF.

This clonotype was detected only a few times. CDR3 sequence (DNA): TGCGCCAGCAGCTTGGCCAGGATAAACACTGAAGCTTTCTTT. Translation gives CASSLARINTEAFF. J is TRBJ1-1 and V is TRBV5-1; D not certain. Deletions cut 0 bases from V and 2 bases from J, with 8 bases between. This CDR3 comprises 14 residues. CDR1 and CDR2 (germline): SGHRS, YFSETQ.

This clonotype showed up just a few times. The rearrangement joins TRBV20-1 to TRBJ1-2, with TRBD1 matching over 9 bases. Germline CDR1 DFQATT, CDR2 SNEGSKA (reference sequence). The CDR3 runs 17 residues. The ends lost 1 base at V and 6 bases at J; junction bases unmatched: 15. The CDR3 nucleotides are TGCAGTGCTAGAGCCGTGGGACAGGGTCGCCGATCGGATGGCTACACCTTC. The encoded protein is CSARAVGQGRRSDGYTF.